The 5 T cell receptor beta chains below were found in one sample sequenced in a study of shared clonotypes between healthy human individuals. TCRdb's table, derived via immunoSEQ multiplex PCR, lists solely in-frame clones and lacks some. Of a few million clones in the sample, approximately 94% were seen once. Sequences were obtained from naive CD4+ T cells sorted from blood. Subset meaning: CD45RA+ positively selected. The receptors come from a man aged 18 to 30 in good health.

Details on this clone: Other DNA sequences from this sample encode an identical CDR3 as well. This chain connects TRBV5-1 to TRBJ1-2; TRBD1 matches 7 bases. The J segment lost 2 bases and the V segment lost 5 bases, leaving 3 bases of the junction unmatched. CDR1 is SGHRS, CDR2 YFSETQ, per germline. The CDR3 sequence is 13 residues long. In DNA form, the CDR3 reads TGCGCCAGCAGGGGACAGCCAAACTATGGCTACACCTTC. This gives the protein CASRGQPNYGYTF.

The chain uses TRBV7-3 and TRBJ2-1; D is uncertain. V was trimmed by 4 bases and J by 9 bases, leaving 13 bases between them. The CDR3 covers 13 residues. Germline V gene sequence: CDR1 SGHTA, CDR2 FQGTGA. The CDR3 nucleotides read TGTGCCAGCAGCTCAACCCGACCTGGTGAGCAGTTCTTC. Translation: CASSSTRPGEQFF.

This rearrangement joins TRBV25-1 to TRBJ1-4, with 9 bases matching TRBD1. Germline CDR1 and CDR2: MGHDK and SYGVNS. This CDR3 contains 15 residues. The junction had 5 bases not matched to a gene; V was cut back by 6 bases and J by 3 bases. CDR3 bases: TGTGCCAGCAGAGGACAGGGGCTTGCTAATGAAAAACTGTTTTTT. Protein product: CASRGQGLANEKLFF.

The V call is TRBV2, the J call TRBJ2-2, with D unresolved. CDR3 length equals 13 residues. In germline, CDR1 is SNHLY, CDR2 FYNNEI. Trimming took 8 bases from V and 1 from J, leaving 8 bases between them. Written as DNA, the CDR3 is TGTGCCAGCTCCTGGATGAACACCGGGGAGCTGTTTTTT. This codes for CASSWMNTGELFF.

About this clone: Other DNA sequences in this sample translate to the same CDR3. The chain couples TRBV5-4 to TRBJ2-2, with D perhaps matching TRBD2 (6 bases). V was cut by 0 bases and J by 0 bases, with 9 bases left in between. CDR1 and CDR2 from the germline V gene are SGHNT and YYREEE (reference sequence). The CDR3 covers 16 residues. The CDR3 loop reads CASSLVPGANTGELFF. The CDR3 nucleotides read TGTGCCAGCAGCTTGGTACCGGGGGCGAACACCGGGGAGCTGTTTTTT.